This section outlines one T cell receptor (beta chain) sequence together with its context. This entry is derived from a study of TIL therapy for anti-PD-1-resistant metastatic lung cancer. This was the immunoSEQ v3 assay. The repertoire was sequenced with immunoSEQ multiplex PCR; TCRdb's copy has only in-frame clones and lacks some. This table has some 18,000 clones, under 90% appearing once. As for time point: pre-treatment sample, taken before nivolumab and TIL therapy. The CDR3 contains 13 residues. Trimming left V 6 bases short and J 6 bases short, with 12 bases between. Germline V gives CDR1 MDHEN, CDR2 SYDVKM.

The chain has TRBV28 and TRBJ2-1, with D possibly matching TRBD1 (6 bases). The sample here was blood, taken at baseline. The TCR comes from a person aged 25-80 years with non-small cell lung cancer. CDR3 loop: CASRGAGLNEQFF. The CDR3, as DNA: TGTGCCAGCAGGGGGGCAGGACTCAATGAGCAGTTCTTC.